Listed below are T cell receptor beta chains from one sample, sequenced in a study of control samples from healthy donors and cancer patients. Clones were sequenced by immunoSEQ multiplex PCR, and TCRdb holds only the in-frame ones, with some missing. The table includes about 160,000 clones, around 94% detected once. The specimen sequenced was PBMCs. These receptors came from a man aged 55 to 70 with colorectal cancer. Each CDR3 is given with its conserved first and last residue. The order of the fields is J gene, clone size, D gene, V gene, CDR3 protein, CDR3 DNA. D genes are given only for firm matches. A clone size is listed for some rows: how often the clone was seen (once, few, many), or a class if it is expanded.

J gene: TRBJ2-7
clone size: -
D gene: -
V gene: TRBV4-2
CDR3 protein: CASSDRSSYEQYF
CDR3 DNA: TGTGCCAGCAGCGACAGGTCCTCCTACGAGCAGTACTTC

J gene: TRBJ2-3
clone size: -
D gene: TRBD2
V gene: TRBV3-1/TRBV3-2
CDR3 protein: CASSQGGLAGGPGTDTQYF
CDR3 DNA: TGTGCCAGCAGCCAAGGAGGACTAGCGGGGGGGCCCGGGACAGATACGCAGTATTTT

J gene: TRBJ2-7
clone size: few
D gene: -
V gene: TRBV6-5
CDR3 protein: CASNPRGAAAYEQYF
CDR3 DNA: TGTGCCAGCAACCCCCGAGGGGCCGCCGCCTACGAGCAGTACTTC

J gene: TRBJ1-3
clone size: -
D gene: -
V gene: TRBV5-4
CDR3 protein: CASSLVGQGNGNTIYF
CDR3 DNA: TGTGCCAGCAGCTTGGTGGGGCAGGGCAATGGAAACACCATATATTTT

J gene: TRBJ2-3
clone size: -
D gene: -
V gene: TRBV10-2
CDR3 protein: CASSDGGEDTQYF
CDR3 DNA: TGCGCCAGCAGTGATGGGGGTGAGGATACGCAGTATTTT

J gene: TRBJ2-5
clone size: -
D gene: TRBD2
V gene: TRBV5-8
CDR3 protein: CASSLDRGGTQYF
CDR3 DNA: TGTGCCAGCAGCTTGGATCGGGGGGGGACCCAGTACTTC

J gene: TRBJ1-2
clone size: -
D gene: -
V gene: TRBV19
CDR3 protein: CASSIRRQGEYGYTF
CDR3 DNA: TGTGCCAGTAGTATTAGGAGGCAGGGCGAATATGGCTACACCTTC

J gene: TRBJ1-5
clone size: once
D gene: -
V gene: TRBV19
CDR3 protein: CASSMGGGPQHF
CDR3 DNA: TGTGCCAGTAGTATGGGTGGTGGGCCCCAGCATTTT

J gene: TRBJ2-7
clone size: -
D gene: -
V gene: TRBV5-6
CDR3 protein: CASSLAAYEQYF
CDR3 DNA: TGTGCCAGCAGCTTGGCGGCCTACGAGCAGTACTTC

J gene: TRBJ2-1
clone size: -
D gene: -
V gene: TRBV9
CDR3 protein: CASSSRSGNYNEQFF
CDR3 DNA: TGTGCCAGCTCATCTCGTAGCGGAAATTACAATGAGCAGTTCTTC

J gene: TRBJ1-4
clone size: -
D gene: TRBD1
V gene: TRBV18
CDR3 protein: CASSPPGQQREKLFF
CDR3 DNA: TGTGCCAGCTCACCACCGGGACAGCAAAGGGAAAAACTGTTTTTT

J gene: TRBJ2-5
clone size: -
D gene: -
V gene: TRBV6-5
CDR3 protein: CASSQETQYF
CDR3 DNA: TGTGCCAGCAGCCAAGAGACCCAGTACTTC

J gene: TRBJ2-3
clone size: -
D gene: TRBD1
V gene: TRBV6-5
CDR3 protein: CASSPGTGTDTQYF
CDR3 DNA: TGTGCCAGCAGCCCCGGGACAGGGACAGATACGCAGTATTTT

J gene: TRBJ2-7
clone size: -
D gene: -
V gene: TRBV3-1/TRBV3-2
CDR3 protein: CASSQGGAEQYF
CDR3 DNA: TGTGCCAGCAGCCAAGGAGGGGCCGAGCAGTACTTC

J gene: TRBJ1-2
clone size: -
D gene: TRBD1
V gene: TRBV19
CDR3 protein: CASRDQTGGAYGYTF
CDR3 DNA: TGTGCCAGTAGGGACCAGACAGGGGGCGCCTATGGCTACACCTTC

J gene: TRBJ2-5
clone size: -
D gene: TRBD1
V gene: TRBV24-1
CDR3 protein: CATSDLGQGRVRETQYF
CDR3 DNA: TGTGCCACCAGTGATTTGGGACAGGGTAGGGTCAGGGAGACCCAGTACTTC

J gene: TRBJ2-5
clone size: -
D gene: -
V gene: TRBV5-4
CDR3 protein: CASSLSEIQETQYF
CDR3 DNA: TGTGCCAGCAGCCTCAGCGAGATCCAAGAGACCCAGTACTTC

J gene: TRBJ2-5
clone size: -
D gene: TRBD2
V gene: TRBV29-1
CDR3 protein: CSVEGGSGRQETQYF
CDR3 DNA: TGCAGCGTTGAGGGGGGGTCTGGGCGCCAAGAGACCCAGTACTTC

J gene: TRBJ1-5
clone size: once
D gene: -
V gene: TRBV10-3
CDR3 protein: CAISEGGPGSNQPQHF
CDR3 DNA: TGTGCCATCAGTGAGGGGGGGCCAGGTAGCAATCAGCCCCAGCATTTT

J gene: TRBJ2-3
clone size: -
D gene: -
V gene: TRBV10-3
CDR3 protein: CAISDEVAETTDTQYF
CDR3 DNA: TGTGCCATCAGTGATGAGGTAGCGGAGACCACAGATACGCAGTATTTT

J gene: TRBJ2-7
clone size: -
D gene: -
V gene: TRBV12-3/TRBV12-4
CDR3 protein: CASSFGKDHEQYF
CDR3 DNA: TGTGCCAGCAGTTTTGGGAAGGATCACGAGCAGTACTTC

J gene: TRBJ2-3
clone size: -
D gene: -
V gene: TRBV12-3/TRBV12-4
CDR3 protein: CASSPGTLDEQYF
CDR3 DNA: TGTGCCAGCAGCCCTGGGACCCTGGATGAGCAGTATTTT

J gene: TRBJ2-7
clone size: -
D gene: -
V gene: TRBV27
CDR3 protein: CASSFLNRVTYEQYF
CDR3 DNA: TGTGCCAGCAGTTTTTTAAACCGAGTAACCTACGAGCAGTACTTC

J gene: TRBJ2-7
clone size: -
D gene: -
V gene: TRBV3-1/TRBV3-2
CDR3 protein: CASSPSLAYEQYF
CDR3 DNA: TGTGCCAGCAGCCCCAGTCTGGCCTACGAGCAGTACTTC

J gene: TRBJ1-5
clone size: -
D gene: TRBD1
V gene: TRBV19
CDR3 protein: CASSSGTAYSNQPQHF
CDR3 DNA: TGTGCCAGTAGTAGTGGGACAGCCTATAGCAATCAGCCCCAGCATTTT

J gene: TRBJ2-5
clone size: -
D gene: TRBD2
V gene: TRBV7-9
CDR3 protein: CASSLGGGGVQETQYF
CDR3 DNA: TGTGCCAGCAGCTTAGGCGGCGGGGGGGTCCAAGAGACCCAGTACTTC

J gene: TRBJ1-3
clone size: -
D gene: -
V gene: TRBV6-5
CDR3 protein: CASRSQGGTTIYF
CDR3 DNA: TGTGCCAGCAGAAGTCAGGGTGGAACCACCATATATTTT

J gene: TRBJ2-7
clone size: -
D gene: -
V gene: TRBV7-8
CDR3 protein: CASSLMGDRLAQEQYF
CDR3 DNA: TGTGCCAGCAGCTTAATGGGGGACAGACTAGCTCAAGAGCAGTACTTC

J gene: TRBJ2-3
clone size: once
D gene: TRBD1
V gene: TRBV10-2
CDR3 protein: CASSGTDRGTDTQYF
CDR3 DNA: TGCGCCAGCAGTGGGACGGACAGGGGCACAGATACGCAGTATTTT

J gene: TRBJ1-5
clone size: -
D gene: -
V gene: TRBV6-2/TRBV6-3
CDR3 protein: CASSYNGGGGQPQHF
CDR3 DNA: TGTGCCAGCAGTTACAACGGCGGGGGCGGTCAGCCCCAGCATTTT

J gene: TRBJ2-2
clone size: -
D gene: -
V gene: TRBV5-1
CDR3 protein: CASSPGSHTGELFF
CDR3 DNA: TGCGCCAGCAGCCCCGGGAGCCACACCGGGGAGCTGTTTTTT

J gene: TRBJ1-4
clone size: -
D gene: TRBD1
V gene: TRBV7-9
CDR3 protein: CASSPTGVNEKLFF
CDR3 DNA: TGTGCCAGCAGCCCGACAGGGGTTAATGAAAAACTGTTTTTT

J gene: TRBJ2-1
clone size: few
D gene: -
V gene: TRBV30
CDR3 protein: CAWRSWRGYNEQFF
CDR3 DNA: TGTGCCTGGAGGTCTTGGCGGGGATACAATGAGCAGTTCTTC

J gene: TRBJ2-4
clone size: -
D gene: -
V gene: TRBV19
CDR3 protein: CASSPHRDIQYF
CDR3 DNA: TGTGCCAGTAGTCCGCACAGGGACATTCAGTACTTC

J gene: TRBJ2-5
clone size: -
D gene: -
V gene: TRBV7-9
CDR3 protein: CASSFGQTYQETQYF
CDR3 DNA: TGTGCCAGCAGCTTTGGACAGACGTACCAAGAGACCCAGTACTTC

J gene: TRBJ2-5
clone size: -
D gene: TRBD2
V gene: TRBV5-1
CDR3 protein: CASSSALLAGRETQYF
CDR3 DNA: TGCGCCAGCAGCTCAGCCCTTCTAGCGGGGAGGGAGACCCAGTACTTC

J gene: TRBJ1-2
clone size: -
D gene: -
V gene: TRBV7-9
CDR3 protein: CASSLAGKPNYGYTF
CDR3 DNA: TGTGCCAGCAGCTTAGCGGGGAAACCTAACTATGGCTACACCTTC

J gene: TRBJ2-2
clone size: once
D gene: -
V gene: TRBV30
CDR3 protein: CAWSGQALAGELFF
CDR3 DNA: TGTGCCTGGAGTGGACAGGCCCTAGCCGGGGAGCTGTTTTTT

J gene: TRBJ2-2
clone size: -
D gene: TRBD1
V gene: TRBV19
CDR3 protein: CASSRETGANTGELFF
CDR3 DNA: TGTGCCAGTAGCCGAGAGACAGGGGCGAACACCGGGGAGCTGTTTTTT

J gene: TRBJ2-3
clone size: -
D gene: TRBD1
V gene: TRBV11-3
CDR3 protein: CASSPGGGTDTQYF
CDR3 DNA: TGTGCCAGCAGCCCAGGGGGCGGCACAGATACGCAGTATTTT

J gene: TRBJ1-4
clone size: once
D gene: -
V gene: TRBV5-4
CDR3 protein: CASSSKQATNEKLFF
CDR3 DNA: TGTGCCAGCAGCTCGAAACAGGCAACTAATGAAAAACTGTTTTTT

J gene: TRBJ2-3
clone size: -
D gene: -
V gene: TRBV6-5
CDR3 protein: CASSYFLGATDTQYF
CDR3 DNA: TGTGCCAGCAGTTATTTTCTTGGGGCCACAGATACGCAGTATTTT

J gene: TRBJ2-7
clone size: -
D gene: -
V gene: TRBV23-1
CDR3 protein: CASSQSRPCPYEQYF
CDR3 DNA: TGCGCCAGCAGTCAATCCCGGCCATGCCCCTACGAGCAGTACTTC

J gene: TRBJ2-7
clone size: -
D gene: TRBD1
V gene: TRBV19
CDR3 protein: CASSPGTGGEQYF
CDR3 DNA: TGTGCCAGTAGCCCCGGGACAGGGGGCGAGCAGTACTTC

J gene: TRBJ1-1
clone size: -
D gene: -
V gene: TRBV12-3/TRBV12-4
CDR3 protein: CASSLAPDSEAFF
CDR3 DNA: TGTGCCAGCAGTTTAGCCCCGGACAGCGAAGCTTTCTTT

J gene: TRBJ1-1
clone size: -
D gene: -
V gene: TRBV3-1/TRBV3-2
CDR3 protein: CASSQDQGGTEAFF
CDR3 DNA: TGTGCCAGCAGCCAAGATCAGGGAGGGACTGAAGCTTTCTTT

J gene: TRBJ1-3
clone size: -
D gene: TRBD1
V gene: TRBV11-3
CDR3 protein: CASSPGQGSGNTIYF
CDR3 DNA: TGTGCCAGCAGCCCGGGACAGGGCTCTGGAAACACCATATATTTT

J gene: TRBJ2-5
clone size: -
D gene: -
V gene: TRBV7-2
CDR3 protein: CASSFYVGGGETQYF
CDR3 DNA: TGTGCCAGCAGCTTTTATGTGGGGGGCGGGGAGACCCAGTACTTC

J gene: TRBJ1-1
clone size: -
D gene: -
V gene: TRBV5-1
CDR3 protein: CASSRGALNTEAFF
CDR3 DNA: TGCGCCAGCAGCCGCGGGGCTCTGAACACTGAAGCTTTCTTT

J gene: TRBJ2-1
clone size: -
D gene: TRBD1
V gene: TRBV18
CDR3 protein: CASSGQGPASYNEQFF
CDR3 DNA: TGTGCCAGCTCCGGACAGGGGCCCGCCTCCTACAATGAGCAGTTCTTC

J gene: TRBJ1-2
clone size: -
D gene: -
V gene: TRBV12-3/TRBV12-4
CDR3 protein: CASSRGAYGYTF
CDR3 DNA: TGTGCCAGCAGCCGGGGGGCCTATGGCTACACCTTC

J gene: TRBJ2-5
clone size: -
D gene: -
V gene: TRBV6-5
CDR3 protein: CASSYSGLAVLTQYF
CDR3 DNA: TGTGCCAGCAGTTACTCGGGCTTGGCGGTTCTGACCCAGTACTTC

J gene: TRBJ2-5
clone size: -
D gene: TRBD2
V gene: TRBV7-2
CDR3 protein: CASSPKTSGGYVETQYF
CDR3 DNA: TGTGCCAGCAGCCCTAAAACTAGCGGGGGCTATGTAGAGACCCAGTACTTC

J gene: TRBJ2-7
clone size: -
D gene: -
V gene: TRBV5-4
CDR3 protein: CASSLGYEQYF
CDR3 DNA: TGTGCCAGCAGCTTGGGTTACGAGCAGTACTTC

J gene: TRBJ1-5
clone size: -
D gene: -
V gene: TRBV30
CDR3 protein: CAWSAGGGGSNQPQHF
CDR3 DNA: TGTGCCTGGAGTGCGGGAGGGGGTGGAAGCAATCAGCCCCAGCATTTT

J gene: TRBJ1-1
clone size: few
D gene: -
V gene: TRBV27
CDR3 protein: CASSRDTGDTEAFF
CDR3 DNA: TGTGCCAGCAGTCGGGACACGGGTGACACTGAAGCTTTCTTT

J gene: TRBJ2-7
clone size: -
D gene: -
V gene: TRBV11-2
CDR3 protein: CASSLLTAEQYF
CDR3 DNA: TGTGCCAGCAGCTTATTAACGGCCGAGCAGTACTTC

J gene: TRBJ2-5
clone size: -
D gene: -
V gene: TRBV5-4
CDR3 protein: CASSSSPEETQYF
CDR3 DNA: TGTGCCAGCAGCTCATCACCCGAAGAGACCCAGTACTTC

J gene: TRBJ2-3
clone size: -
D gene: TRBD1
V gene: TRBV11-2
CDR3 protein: CASSLVAGSGGTQYF
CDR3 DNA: TGTGCCAGCAGCTTAGTGGCCGGGTCAGGGGGTACGCAGTATTTT